These 5 T cell receptor beta chains share one sample of origin, sequenced in a study of T-cell memory formation after mild COVID-19. Via MiXCR, TCRdb re-called the 5' RACE reads, giving one row per CDR3 protein. Of hundreds of thousands of distinct CDR3 sequences listed, about a sixth are singletons. Sequenced input: PBMCs or a T cell subset sorted from them (not recorded which). The receptor source for this set is a man between 18 and 35 years old who had mild COVID-19 (a few samples of this study predate the infection). Cell type and time point are not known.

This clonotype has only a few counts. In DNA form, the CDR3 reads TGTGCCAGCAGCTTAGACATCTCTGGAAACACCATATATTTT. Amino acid sequence: CASSLDISGNTIYF. The gene calls are TRBV7-2 and TRBJ1-3; D is unclear. With 1 base removed from V and 0 bases from J, the gap between germline ends came to 4 bases. CDR1 and CDR2 (germline): SGHTA, FQGNSA. This CDR3 contains 14 residues.

The chain uses TRBV6-2 or TRBV6-3 and TRBJ1-2; D gene ambiguous. This CDR3 is 12 amino acids long. Per the germline V gene, CDR1 is MNHEY and CDR2 is SVGEGT. V lost 2 bases and J 1 base, leaving 2 bases between the germline ends. The CDR3 loop reads CASSYSNYGYTF. CDR3 coding DNA: TGTGCCAGCAGTTACAGTAACTATGGCTACACCTTC.

This chain connects TRBV10-2 to TRBJ2-1, with D possibly being TRBD2 (6 bases). Deletions cut 0 bases from V and 4 bases from J, with 13 bases between. This CDR3 region has 16 residues. Germline CDR1 is WSHSY and CDR2 is SAAADI. This CDR3 reads CASSESGGGVYNEQFF. DNA of the CDR3: TGCGCCAGCAGTGAGTCCGGGGGAGGTGTGTACAATGAGCAGTTCTTC.

This clonotype has a handful of counts. V and J are TRBV4-3 and TRBJ1-3; D gene unclear. Germline CDR1 is LGHNA and CDR2 is YSLEER. The CDR3 spans 16 residues. Trimming took 1 base from V and 1 from J, leaving 11 bases between them. The CDR3 loop reads CASSQAPGPSGNTIYF. The CDR3 bases are TGCGCCAGCAGCCAAGCCCCTGGTCCGTCTGGAAACACCATATATTTT.

This clonotype occurred a few times. The V and J genes are TRBV14 and TRBJ2-1; D is possibly TRBD1 or TRBD2 (5 bases each). The CDR3 spans 18 residues. Trimming cost V 6 bases and J 7 bases, with 28 bases left between them. Germline V gene data show CDR1 as SGHDN and CDR2 as FVKESK. The DNA of the CDR3 is TGTGCCAGCAGAAGGCGCCTCAGGACATACGGAGGTCGTAATGAGCAGTTCTTC. Amino acids: CASRRRLRTYGGRNEQFF.